This TCR beta chain was captured in a study of persistence of HIV-infected CD4 T cells. Study results and limitations: CMV- and Gag-responding cells had lower TCRbeta richness than CD3/CD28-responding cells.

The immunoSEQ assay was version 4, run in survey mode. Profiled with immunoSEQ multiplex PCR; TCRdb holds only in-frame clones, not every one. The sample contains 7,500 to 8,500 clones, roughly two thirds of which appear only once. Comments on this clone: The antigen remains unidentified.

With 8 bases removed from V and 5 bases from J, the gap between germline ends came to 19 bases. The CDR3 is 15 residues long. Germline CDR1 WSHSY, CDR2 SAAADI. Stimulation used 10 ug/mL lysate from CMV-infected fibroblasts. Sorting selected CD4+ T cells upregulating both CD40 ligand and CD69. The chain combines TRBV10-2 with TRBJ2-1; TRBD1 or TRBD2 may be the D gene (5 bases each). The sequence came from an adult man with HIV who was CMV-seropositive. This specimen was CD4+ T cells sorted from PBMCs after approximately 19-hour stimulation, taken from a patient who received antiretroviral therapy. As DNA, the CDR3 is TGCGCCAGCCGGGACCCCCTAATTGGGGACAATGAGCAGTTCTTC. Translation: CASRDPLIGDNEQFF.